These T cell receptor beta chains were read from a single sample in a study of blood T cells in healthy people across ages. TCRdb itself ran the 5' RACE reads through MiXCR, one entry per CDR3 protein. There are about 1.8 million distinct CDR3 sequences in the sample; about 49% occur only once, and over 2% lies in the top ten. The sequenced sample was blood. The origin of the receptors is a woman aged 40 to 50 in good health. Both conserved end residues are part of each CDR3. A D gene is named only where the DNA matches it firmly. Clone size, where shown, is once, few, many, or a class for clones that have expanded.

>NA|TRBJ2-1|NA|TRBV5-1
CASSSLLDRSLTDNEQFF
TGCGCCAGCAGCTCCTTACTCGACAGATCCCTAACGGACAATGAGCAGTTCTTC
>NA|TRBJ2-7|NA|TRBV5-6
CASSFGISSSYNEQYF
TGTGCCAGCAGCTTCGGGATTTCGAGCTCCTACAATGAGCAGTACTTC
>NA|TRBJ1-4|NA|TRBV4-1
CASLKATNEKLFF
TGCGCCAGCCTAAAAGCCACTAATGAAAAACTGTTTTTT
>TRBD2|TRBJ2-1|once|TRBV28
CASSSPLAGPNNEQFF
TGTGCCAGCAGTTCGCCACTAGCGGGGCCCAACAATGAGCAGTTCTTC
>NA|TRBJ2-1|few|TRBV29-1
CSVEESRVGNEQFF
TGCAGCGTTGAAGAAAGTAGGGTCGGAAATGAGCAGTTCTTC
>TRBD1|TRBJ1-2|NA|TRBV6-5
CASSFATGFNYGYTF
TGTGCCAGCAGTTTTGCGACAGGGTTCAACTATGGCTACACCTTC
>TRBD1|TRBJ2-1|NA|TRBV20-1
CSARVGTGNYNEQFF
TGCAGTGCTAGAGTCGGGACAGGGAACTACAATGAGCAGTTCTTC
>NA|TRBJ1-1|NA|TRBV6-2/TRBV6-3
CASSYASGRNTEAFF
TGTGCCAGCAGTTACGCTTCTGGGAGAAACACTGAAGCTTTCTTT
>NA|TRBJ2-3|few|TRBV7-2
CASSWTLDTQYF
TGTGCCAGCAGCTGGACTCTCGATACGCAGTATTTT
>NA|TRBJ2-5|NA|TRBV7-2
CASSFPDRGTQYF
TGTGCCAGCAGCTTTCCGGATCGGGGGACCCAGTACTTC
>NA|TRBJ2-5|few|TRBV20-1
CSAPENWEQETQYF
TGCAGTGCCCCCGAAAATTGGGAACAAGAGACCCAGTACTTC
>TRBD2|TRBJ2-2|NA|TRBV2
CASSVELATGELFF
TGTGCCAGCAGCGTGGAACTAGCGACCGGGGAGCTGTTTTTT
>TRBD2|TRBJ2-1|NA|TRBV27
CASSQLAGAPGHEQFF
TGTGCCAGCAGTCAACTAGCGGGGGCCCCCGGGCATGAGCAGTTCTTC
>TRBD2|TRBJ2-7|once|TRBV7-9
CASSQAVAGGPSYEQYF
TGTGCCAGCAGCCAAGCTGTAGCGGGGGGGCCCTCCTACGAGCAGTACTTC
>NA|TRBJ1-2|few|TRBV4-1
CASSQRTGAGTYGYTF
TGCGCCAGCAGCCAACGGACGGGGGCAGGGACCTATGGCTACACCTTC
>TRBD1|TRBJ2-3|few|TRBV11-2
CASSSTGAASTDTQYF
TGTGCCAGCAGCTCCACAGGGGCGGCGAGCACAGATACGCAGTATTTT
>TRBD1|TRBJ1-1|NA|TRBV29-1
CSVEGQPAFF
TGCAGCGTTGAGGGACAGCCTGCTTTCTTT
>TRBD2|TRBJ2-1|NA|TRBV5-1
CASSYLPGLAGAEQFF
TGCGCCAGCAGCTATCTCCCGGGACTAGCGGGCGCTGAGCAGTTCTTC
>NA|TRBJ2-1|NA|TRBV2
CASSDLGQRFF
TGTGCCAGCAGTGATTTAGGGCAGCGGTTCTTC
>TRBD2|TRBJ2-1|NA|TRBV20-1
CSARHPSGEAFF
TGCAGTGCTAGGCACCCTAGCGGGGAGGCGTTCTTC
>NA|TRBJ2-6|NA|TRBV20-1
CSARSGGAGANVLTF
TGCAGTGCTAGGTCGGGGGGCGCTGGGGCCAACGTCCTGACTTTC
>NA|TRBJ2-3|NA|TRBV20-1
CSATIDRGRDTQYF
TGCAGTGCTACCATAGACCGGGGCCGGGATACGCAGTATTTT
>TRBD2|TRBJ2-3|NA|TRBV20-1
CSARLAGRGTDTQYF
TGCAGTGCTAGACTAGCGGGGAGGGGCACAGATACGCAGTATTTT
>TRBD1|TRBJ2-6|few|TRBV10-2
CASLTGAIDSGANVLTF
TGCGCCAGTCTGACAGGGGCTATCGACTCTGGGGCCAACGTCCTGACTTTC
>NA|TRBJ1-2|NA|TRBV20-1
CSARDKQRGDGYTF
TGCAGTGCTAGAGATAAGCAGAGGGGAGATGGCTACACCTTC
>NA|TRBJ2-5|NA|TRBV12-3/TRBV12-4
CASRSPGNQETQYF
TGTGCCAGCAGGTCCCCCGGGAACCAAGAGACCCAGTACTTC
>NA|TRBJ1-2|few|TRBV7-9
CASSPRADGGVVNYGYTF
TGTGCCAGCAGCCCCCGGGCAGACGGAGGGGTAGTTAACTATGGCTACACCTTC